This entry describes one T cell receptor beta chain. Its recognized antigen is unknown. Base qualities are not provided; no much larger clone lies one nucleotide away. Using the deep immunoSEQ assay, TCR CDR3 regions were amplified from genomic DNA by multiplex PCR. For each cell subset, the extracted genomic DNA was distributed evenly across all wells of several immunoSEQ 96-well plates, and each plate served as one replicate. For sorted subsets, around 0.2 ug of genomic DNA, equivalent to 25,000 to 35,000 T cell genomes, went into each replicate PCR. Purified libraries were quantified with a Qubit 3.0 fluorometer, sized on a Bioanalyzer 2100, and re-quantified with the KAPA Library Quantification kit. A separate single-read 150-cycle Illumina NextSeq 550 flow cell was used to sequence each immunoSEQ 96-well plate. Turning to the authors' computational methods: Because the immunoSEQ output included only junctional sequences and no quality scores, the filtering could not be the same as the filtering used for full-length reads. To assign V/J genes and CDR3, sequences were annotated using PyIR, a Python wrapper for IgBLAST v1.9, with IMGT germline references. Reads were removed for weak V/J assignments (E-value above 1e-6), missing CDR3, stop codons, out-of-frame junctions, or ambiguous translated residues. V3J clonotypes were defined as sequences sharing the same inferred V gene, J gene, and CDR3 amino acid sequence. The percentage overlap between two repertoires was calculated by dividing the number of shared unique clonotypes by the size of the smaller repertoire. Richness of each repertoire was evaluated using RTK rarefaction, the Chao1 estimator, and Recon v2.1 estimates of unobserved clonotypes. OLGA was used to compute generation probabilities for all TCRbeta clonotypes that the gDNA method yielded from a handful of donors. In its TCRdb copy, this immuneACCESS table keeps in-frame sequences only and misses some clones. Where compared with another copy, unresolved V genes explain less than half of these, and the others have no known cause. That table gives V, J and clone size, and the DNA gave D and trimming. In this sample the table shows around 580,000 clones, 98% of which occur a single time. The ten biggest clones cover 0.3% of the sample.

CD8 naive samples were obtained by positive selection for CCR7 among CD45RO-negative cells, yielding a CD45RA+CCR7+ population from which TemRA cells were excluded. The donors were healthy, HIV-negative adults who had no recently reported acute infections or vaccinations. Only Caucasian adults living in Nashville, Tennessee, USA were represented among the donors. After blood collection by leukapheresis, PBMCs were isolated using Ficoll-Histopaque density gradient centrifugation and then cryopreserved in the vapor phase of liquid nitrogen. Analytical flow cytometry was used to check the purity and quantity of every magnetically sorted T cell population. Genomic DNA was isolated from every sorted fraction and measured by UV absorbance on a Nanodrop 2000c. This sample is drawn from a study of shared clonotypes between healthy human individuals (dated by TCRdb to 2018 to 2020). For context, the study as a whole: The cohort included a few men and a couple of women between 18 and 49 years of age. For each donor, CD4 naive and CD4 memory were each given three plates, CD8 naive was given two plates, and CD8 memory was given one plate. To estimate repertoire size and how much clonotypes are shared between individuals, the study performed deep sequencing of blood TCR repertoires from five healthy adults. Libraries were prepared and TCR repertoires were sequenced by different laboratories using diverse techniques, in order to increase sequencing depth and limit assay-specific biases. Each donor's leukapheresis produced roughly between about 0.8 and 10 billion PBMCs.

Results the study describes overall, beyond this receptor: Higher generation probabilities were observed for clonotypes shared by all four sorted-subset donors than for non-shared clonotypes. Pairwise subsampling indicated that sequencing depth was expected to affect the degree of clonotype sharing among donors. Naive subsets generally had larger estimated clonotype richness than memory subsets. Sampling was limited to blood, and TCR repertoires in tissue likely differ from TCR repertoires in blood. Incomplete sequencing was indicated by rarefaction of sorted-subset datasets, despite the large sequencing depth. Because the study included only a small number of donors, the genetic and exposure-history diversity represented was limited. Across a few donors, approximately 4.6% of naive CD4, approximately 3.6% of naive CD8, about 2% of memory CD4, and under 0.45% of memory CD8 clonotypes were shared.

The CDR3 numbers 12 residues from cysteine through phenylalanine. Here the CDR3 DNA is all that survives: 36 bases in frame from base 1. The germline V gene gives CDR1 as SNHLY and CDR2 as FYNNEI. V has 10 bases trimmed and J has 1 base trimmed; junction bases matching no gene number 4. The TCR originated in a man under 40 in good health. Sequenced sample: naive CD8+ T cells sorted from blood. This specimen's cell subset or site label, per the study, means: CD45RA+CCR7+. The chain is encoded by TRBV2 joined to TRBJ2-7; 7 of the junction bases match TRBD1. The CDR3 loop reads CANGQASYEQYF. The DNA sequence is as follows: TGTGCCAACGGACAGGCGTCCTACGAGCAGTACTTC.